This is a list of T cell receptor beta chains from one sample in a study of CD8+ T cells in alopecia areata. Profiling relied on immunoSEQ multiplex PCR, and the TCRdb table lists in-frame clones only, not all of them. Altogether more than 200,000 clones are present, around three fifths being singletons, with the ten largest covering 4% to 5%. The sample was CD4+ T cells sorted from blood, taken at week 4, from a patient treated with tofacitinib. These receptor sequences come from a human donor with alopecia areata. Both conserved end residues are part of each CDR3. A D gene is named only where the DNA matches it firmly. Only some rows state a clone size, as once, few, many or a class for expanded clones.

CDR3nt | CDR3aa | abundance | v_gene | d_gene | j_gene
TGTGCCACCAGCAGAGATCGGGGGCCCTACGAGCAGTACTTC | CATSRDRGPYEQYF | - | TRBV15 | - | TRBJ2-7
TGCAGCGCTTTGGGGGGGTCGGTGCAGTACTTC | CSALGGSVQYF | - | TRBV29-1 | TRBD2 | TRBJ2-7
TGTGCCAGCTATTCAGGATCTGGAAACACCATATATTTT | CASYSGSGNTIYF | few | TRBV13 | - | TRBJ1-3
TGCAGCGTTGTCACTAGCGGGGGGGCCGAAGAGACCCAGTACTTC | CSVVTSGGAEETQYF | - | TRBV29-1 | TRBD2 | TRBJ2-5
TGTGCCAGCAGTCCGCAGACTAGCGGGGGGGCGAGGTCCTACAATGAGCAGTTCTTC | CASSPQTSGGARSYNEQFF | - | TRBV27 | TRBD2 | TRBJ2-1
TGTGCTTTCCTGCGGGGGGCCGATTGGGATGAGCAGTTCTTC | CAFLRGADWDEQFF | - | TRBV30 | TRBD2 | TRBJ2-1
TGTGCCAGCTCCCTCCCCATGGCTGAGCAGTTCTTC | CASSLPMAEQFF | - | TRBV11-1 | - | TRBJ2-1
TGTGCCAGCTCACCATTAGCCAGGTCCTACGAGCAGTACTTC | CASSPLARSYEQYF | - | TRBV18 | - | TRBJ2-7
TGTGCCAGCAGTTTCAGACTCGGGACAGGGGCCTATGGCTACACCTTC | CASSFRLGTGAYGYTF | - | TRBV27 | TRBD1 | TRBJ1-2
TGCGCCAGCAGCCTGGGATCCCAGGGGAGGGAAAAACTGTTTTTT | CASSLGSQGREKLFF | few | TRBV5-1 | - | TRBJ1-4
TGCAGTGGAGGTACCGGGGAGACCCAGTACTTC | CSGGTGETQYF | - | TRBV20-1 | - | TRBJ2-5
TGCAGCGTTGAAACAAGCTCCTACGAGCAGTACTTC | CSVETSSYEQYF | few | TRBV29-1 | - | TRBJ2-7
TGCGCCAGCAGCTCAGGACAGGGAGGGTACGGCTACACCTTC | CASSSGQGGYGYTF | - | TRBV5-1 | TRBD1 | TRBJ1-2
TGTGCCAGTATCCCGAGGGGCACAGATACGCAGTATTTT | CASIPRGTDTQYF | - | TRBV6-5 | - | TRBJ2-3
TGTGCCTGGAAAGGAGGGGGCTTATCGAACTATGGCTACACCTTC | CAWKGGGLSNYGYTF | - | TRBV30 | TRBD1 | TRBJ1-2
TGCGCCAGCAGCCAAGATGAGGGGGCAGGGACCCAGTACTTC | CASSQDEGAGTQYF | few | TRBV4-1 | TRBD1 | TRBJ2-5
TGTGCCAGCAGCTTGCGCGGAACCATTACAGATACGCAGTATTTT | CASSLRGTITDTQYF | - | TRBV5-6 | - | TRBJ2-3
TGTGCCAGCAGCGTAGCTGGGACGGATAACTACGAGCAGTACTTC | CASSVAGTDNYEQYF | - | TRBV9 | - | TRBJ2-7
TGTGCCAGCAGTACAAGACAGGGGGGCTCCTACGAGCAGTACTTC | CASSTRQGGSYEQYF | few | TRBV27 | TRBD1 | TRBJ2-7
TGCAGCGTCGTGGAGCCTCCCCTCACCGGGGAGCTGTTTTTT | CSVVEPPLTGELFF | few | TRBV29-1 | - | TRBJ2-2
TGTGCCGGCCAGACGGATCAGTCTACGGCGCAGTACTTC | CAGQTDQSTAQYF | - | TRBV30 | - | TRBJ2-7
TGCGCCAGCAGTCTACAAAGACGGAACAAGCATTTT | CASSLQRRNKHF | - | TRBV23-1 | - | TRBJ1-5
TGCAGCGTTCGAGGGCGGATGAACACTGAAGCTTTCTTT | CSVRGRMNTEAFF | - | TRBV29-1 | - | TRBJ1-1
TGTGCCAGCAGCCTGCCCCCCACAGATACGCAGTATTTT | CASSLPPTDTQYF | few | TRBV7-9 | - | TRBJ2-3
TGTGCCACGGGGGGGATTGAAAAACTGTTTTTT | CATGGIEKLFF | - | TRBV30 | - | TRBJ1-4
TGTGCCAGCAGCCGTCGGGACAGGTACAACACTGAAGCTTTCTTT | CASSRRDRYNTEAFF | - | TRBV7-2 | TRBD1 | TRBJ1-1
TGCGCCAGCAGCTTCGACAGGGGCTACGAGCAGTACTTC | CASSFDRGYEQYF | - | TRBV5-1 | TRBD1 | TRBJ2-7
TGCAGCGTTGATGAGCAGGGGACGGTGGAAGGGCAGTTCTTC | CSVDEQGTVEGQFF | - | TRBV29-1 | - | TRBJ2-1
TGTGCCTGGAGTGTAACACTTAGGGACAGGGTTAATGGCTACACCTTC | CAWSVTLRDRVNGYTF | few | TRBV30 | TRBD1 | TRBJ1-2
TGTGCCAGCAGCTTATTCGGGACACCCACCGGGGAGCTGTTTTTT | CASSLFGTPTGELFF | - | TRBV7-2 | - | TRBJ2-2
TGTGCCATCAGCGGACTAGCGGGGGACACGGATACGCAGTATTTT | CAISGLAGDTDTQYF | few | TRBV10-3 | TRBD2 | TRBJ2-3
TGTGCCAGCAGTCGGGACAGGGAACGAGGCTACACCTTC | CASSRDRERGYTF | - | TRBV5-4 | TRBD1 | TRBJ1-2
TGCGCCAGCAGTCAAACTCGACAGGAACCCTCTCGGCAGCCCCAGCATTTT | CASSQTRQEPSRQPQHF | - | TRBV23-1 | - | TRBJ1-5
TGTGCCAGCAGCCCTCGGGGGACATGGACAGATACGCAGTATTTT | CASSPRGTWTDTQYF | once | TRBV9 | - | TRBJ2-3
TGTGCCTGGAGTGTAGGTCCCCACGTTGAGGGGCAGTACTTC | CAWSVGPHVEGQYF | - | TRBV30 | - | TRBJ2-7
TGTGCCAGCAGCCAAGTCCGGCTAGGGGGGCCCCTCCGGGAGACCCAGTACTTC | CASSQVRLGGPLRETQYF | - | TRBV7-2 | - | TRBJ2-5
TGTGCCAGCAGCCCTTTGACAGGGCTGTCCCACGAGCAGTACTTC | CASSPLTGLSHEQYF | - | TRBV5-4 | TRBD1 | TRBJ2-7